A single sample is the source of the 32 T cell receptor beta chains below, sequenced in a study of blood T cell repertoires in COVID-19. The data were produced by immunoSEQ multiplex PCR, yet TCRdb's version contains in-frame clones alone and is incomplete. The sample shows about 200,000 clones, approximately 84% of them seen only once. The sample consisted of peripheral blood. The receptors derive from a woman aged 50 to 60 with active or convalescent COVID-19.

The gene calls are TRBV28 and TRBJ2-1; weak D call: TRBD2 (6 bases). CDR3 size: 15 residues. Germline V CDR1 and CDR2: MDHEN, SYDVKM. The germline V and J ends were trimmed by 3 bases and 6 bases, with 15 bases remaining between them. The CDR3 reads CASSFYDGRSNEQFF. DNA of the CDR3: TGTGCCAGCAGTTTTTATGACGGGAGATCCAATGAGCAGTTCTTC.

The V and J genes are TRBV20-1 and TRBJ1-1; perhaps TRBD1 as D (5 bases). Germline V gives CDR1 DFQATT, CDR2 SNEGSKA (reference sequence). V dropped 3 bases and J dropped 4 bases, with 12 bases sitting between them. The CDR3 covers 13 residues. The DNA of the CDR3 is TGCAGTGCTAGTAGTATCGGGGGCACTGAAGCTTTCTTT. Translating it yields CSASSIGGTEAFF.

The rearrangement links TRBV11-2 to TRBJ1-1; unclear D gene. This CDR3 region has 12 residues. Between the trimmed V and J ends, which lost 3 bases and 5 bases, there was a span of 7 bases. CDR1 and CDR2 (germline): SGHAT, FQNNGV. CDR3 bases: TGTGCCAGCAGCTTCGGGTCAACTGAAGCTTTCTTT. Its translation: CASSFGSTEAFF.

The V gene is TRBV10-2, the J gene TRBJ1-6; D is uncertain. Germline V gives CDR1 WSHSY, CDR2 SAAADI. The V end was cut by 4 bases, the J end by 5 bases, with 15 bases between. The CDR3 length is 16 residues. The CDR3 protein is CASSGGFGVNNSPLHF. The CDR3 nucleotides are TGCGCCAGCAGTGGGGGATTCGGGGTTAATAATTCACCCCTCCACTTT.

The rearrangement joins TRBV30 to TRBJ1-4; D not resolved. In germline, CDR1 is GTSNPN, CDR2 SVGIG (reference sequence). The CDR3 spans 15 residues. Trimming stripped 0 bases from V and 3 bases from J, with 11 bases between. The DNA for the CDR3 is TGTGCCTGGAGTGTACTGGGTCAGGCTAATGAAAAACTGTTTTTT. Its protein is CAWSVLGQANEKLFF. Variable domain in full (rest from reference TRBV30 and TRBJ1-4): SQTIHQWPATLVQPVGSPLSLECTVEGTSNPNLYWYRQAAGRGLQLLFYSVGIGQISSEVPQNLSASRPQDRQFILSSKKLLLSDSGFYLCAWSVLGQANEKLFFGSGTQLSVL.

The chain has TRBV9 and TRBJ1-2; 7 nucleotides match TRBD1. Losses at the gene ends were 0 bases for V and 0 bases for J; bases not matched to a gene: 11. This CDR3 has 18 residues. Germline CDR1 reads SGDLS; CDR2 reads YYNGEE. The CDR3 nucleotides are TGTGCCAGCAGCGTAGGGTTGGGGGACAGAGCCACTAACTATGGCTACACCTTC. It translates to CASSVGLGDRATNYGYTF.

This clone was detected a few times. The chain links TRBV16 to TRBJ2-2, with D possibly TRBD2 on 5 matching bases. The germline V gene encodes CDR1 KGHSY and CDR2 FQNENV. V lost 0 bases and J lost 7, with 6 bases in between. The CDR3 is 13 amino acids. The CDR3 sequence: CASSQSRDGELFF. DNA for the CDR3: TGTGCCAGCAGCCAATCGAGGGACGGGGAGCTGTTTTTT.

The CDR3 spells CASSEFDRGRGKLFF. For the CDR3, the DNA is TGTGCCAGCAGTGAATTTGATAGAGGGCGAGGAAAACTGTTTTTT. The chain combines TRBV2 with TRBJ1-4; D is undetermined. Germline V gene data show CDR1 as SNHLY and CDR2 as FYNNEI. CDR3 size: 15 residues. The V gene lost 2 bases and the J gene lost 10 bases, with 17 bases spanning the gap.

This chain links TRBV19 with TRBJ2-7; 8 bases match TRBD1. The V and J ends lost 9 bases and 5 bases, in that order; junction bases with no gene match: 6. Germline CDR1 is LNHDA and CDR2 is SQIVND (reference sequence). The CDR3 loop spans 12 amino acids. The CDR3 here is CARPTGDDEQYF. The CDR3 DNA follows: TGTGCCAGGCCGACAGGGGATGACGAGCAGTACTTC.

The rearrangement joins TRBV5-5 to TRBJ1-2, with D maybe TRBD1 (6 bases). Germline V gene sequence: CDR1 SGHKS, CDR2 YYEKEE (reference sequence). Trimming removed 5 bases from V and 8 bases from J, with 16 bases in between. The CDR3 is made up of 13 amino acids. CDR3 sequence reads: CASSFRDTRGYTF. As DNA, the CDR3 is TGTGCCAGCAGTTTTCGGGACACCCGGGGCTACACCTTC.

The genes are TRBV24-1 and TRBJ1-5, with D uncertain. The CDR3 covers 14 residues. Trimming removed 9 bases at V and 5 bases at J, with 16 bases between. CDR1 is KGHDR, CDR2 SFDVKD, per germline. CDR3 region: CATFLPRTDQPQHF. CDR3 sequence (DNA): TGTGCCACCTTCCTTCCCAGGACTGATCAGCCCCAGCATTTT.

CDR3 sequence: CASSLVVAVSLPLGQFF. The CDR3 DNA sequence: TGTGCCAGCAGTTTAGTCGTAGCAGTAAGTTTACCCTTAGGACAGTTCTTC. The chain links TRBV28 to TRBJ2-1; D gene unclear. From germline, CDR1 is MDHEN and CDR2 SYDVKM. The CDR3 consists of 17 residues. V was pared by 2 bases and J by 13 bases, with 27 bases between.

The chain carries TRBV19 and TRBJ1-5; D is unresolved. The CDR3 has 14 residues. Germline V gene lookup returns CDR1 LNHDA and CDR2 SQIVND (reference sequence). Trimming removed 3 bases from V and 9 bases from J, with 15 bases in between. The CDR3 loop is CASSMGEASGPQHF. CDR3 bases: TGTGCCAGTAGTATGGGAGAGGCGTCCGGGCCCCAGCATTTT.

The chain recombines TRBV7-6 with TRBJ2-3; 7 bases fit TRBD2. The CDR3 contains 17 residues. The junction had 10 bases not matched to a gene; V was cut back by 2 bases and J by 2 bases. CDR1 SGHVS and CDR2 FNYEAQ come from the germline V gene. CDR3 loop: CASSLTSVEHPTDTQYF. DNA of the CDR3: TGTGCCAGCAGCTTAACTAGCGTGGAACACCCCACAGATACGCAGTATTTT.

The chain links TRBV27 to TRBJ1-1; D not resolved. The CDR3 contains 13 residues. CDR1 and CDR2 from the germline V gene are MNHEY and SMNVEV (reference sequence). V shed 3 bases and J shed 0 bases, with 5 bases lying between them. The CDR3: CASSFSVNTEAFF. The CDR3, as DNA: TGTGCCAGCAGTTTTAGCGTGAACACTGAAGCTTTCTTT.

CDR3 region: CASSLSQETEAFF. CDR3 sequence (DNA): TGTGCCAGCAGCTTATCTCAGGAAACTGAAGCTTTCTTT. This chain links TRBV11-3 with TRBJ1-1; D gene ambiguous. Germline V gene sequence: CDR1 SGHNT, CDR2 YENEEA. V dropped 2 bases and J dropped 5 bases, with 9 bases sitting between them. The CDR3 spans 13 residues.

V and J are TRBV21-1 and TRBJ2-2; the table calls TRBD2, which could not be checked here. TRBV21-1 is a pseudogene locus. This CDR3 comprises 13 residues. DNA for the CDR3: TGTGCCGCCCACCGCCTAAGCACCGGGGAGCTGTTTTTT. It specifies CAAHRLSTGELFF.

V and J are TRBV7-9 and TRBJ2-1, with D possibly being TRBD2 (5 bases). There are 15 residues in the CDR3. V lost 5 bases to trimming and J lost 9 bases, with 20 bases between them. CDR1 is SEHNR, CDR2 FQNEAQ, per germline (reference sequence). The CDR3 region has the DNA TGTGCCAGCAGCCCGAAGGGAGTTAACCTGGGTGAGCAGTTCTTC. It encodes CASSPKGVNLGEQFF.

This clone was seen a handful of times. The chain employs TRBV28 and TRBJ1-6, with D tentatively TRBD1 (6 bases). Per germline, CDR1 MDHEN and CDR2 SYDVKM. V lost 3 bases, J lost 5 bases, and 17 bases lay in between. The CDR3 has 17 amino acids. CDR3 loop: CASSFGGAPGDNSPLHF. The CDR3 DNA follows: TGTGCCAGCAGTTTTGGGGGGGCACCTGGGGATAATTCACCCCTCCACTTT.

The rearrangement links TRBV5-1 to TRBJ2-7; maybe TRBD2 (5 bases). Trimming took off 0 bases at V and 1 base at J, with 8 bases between the two ends. The CDR3 is 14 amino acids. Germline V lookup: CDR1 SGHRS, CDR2 YFSETQ. The CDR3 DNA is TGCGCCAGCAGCTTGGAGGGAGTATCCTACGAGCAGTACTTC. This sequence encodes CASSLEGVSYEQYF.

The J gene is TRBJ2-1, the V gene TRBV5-1, with 10 bases identical to TRBD2. The CDR3 has 17 residues. Germline CDR1 and CDR2: SGHRS and YFSETQ. V lost 0 bases to trimming and J lost 6 bases; unmatched junction nucleotides: 9. The CDR3 protein is CASSLDLAGVGGNEQFF. The CDR3 nucleotides read TGCGCCAGCAGCTTGGATCTAGCGGGAGTCGGGGGCAATGAGCAGTTCTTC. The variable domain in full, completed from reference TRBV5-1 and TRBJ2-1, reads KAGVTQTPRYLIKTRGQQVTLSCSPISGHRSVSWYQQTPGQGLQFLFEYFSETQRNKGNFPGRFSGRQFSNSRSEMNVSTLELGDSALYLCASSLDLAGVGGNEQFFGPGTRLTVL.

The chain couples TRBV6-4 to TRBJ2-6; 7 bases are shared with TRBD2. The length of the CDR3 is 14 residues. Germline loops: CDR1 MRHNA, CDR2 SNTAGT. With 6 bases clipped from V and 8 bases from J, the junction kept 7 bases outside the gene matches. CDR3 sequence: CASSPLGGSNVLTF. The CDR3 DNA reads as TGTGCCAGCAGCCCCTTGGGAGGGTCCAACGTCCTGACTTTC.

The V gene is TRBV11-2, the J gene TRBJ2-5; TRBD2 agrees at 12 bases. The V segment lost 5 bases and the J segment 3 bases; nucleotides outside the gene matches: 4. This CDR3 is built from 15 residues. Looked up from germline, CDR1 is SGHAT and CDR2 is FQNNGV. The CDR3 spells CASSARTSGEETQYF. Here the CDR3 DNA reads TGTGCCAGCAGCGCACGGACTAGCGGGGAAGAGACCCAGTACTTC.

The V and J genes are TRBV5-4 and TRBJ2-1; D not resolved. Trimming shortened V by 5 bases and J by 5 bases, and 5 bases separated the two germline ends. The CDR3 sequence is 11 residues long. Germline CDR1 is SGHNT and CDR2 is YYREEE (reference sequence). The CDR3 here is CASRRDNEQFF. The DNA of the CDR3 is TGTGCCAGCAGGCGAGACAATGAGCAGTTCTTC.

The rearrangement uses TRBV5-1 and TRBJ2-1, with 8 positions matching TRBD2. The V gene's germline CDR1 is SGHRS and CDR2 YFSETQ. V shed 1 base, J shed 3 bases, and the junction held 3 bases outside the gene matches. This CDR3 spans 15 amino acids. CDR3 region: CASSLTSGFYNEQFF. CDR3 in DNA: TGCGCCAGCAGCTTGACTAGCGGATTCTACAATGAGCAGTTCTTC.

The chain links TRBV30 to TRBJ1-4; D is perhaps TRBD1 (6 bases). The CDR3 is made up of 15 amino acids. Germline-derived CDR1 and CDR2 are GTSNPN and SVGIG (reference sequence). The V and J ends lost 3 bases and 5 bases respectively, with 16 bases between them. The CDR3 spells CAWSPAPGANEKLFF. The CDR3 DNA sequence: TGTGCCTGGAGCCCGGCGCCAGGGGCCAATGAAAAACTGTTTTTT.

The chain uses TRBV28 and TRBJ2-2, with 9 bases matching TRBD2. The V gene's germline CDR1 is MDHEN and CDR2 SYDVKM. This CDR3 spans 17 amino acids. Unmatched junction bases numbered 11, after V lost 3 bases and J lost 6 bases. As DNA, the CDR3 is TGTGCCAGCAGTTTTAGTGGTGCGGGAGGGTCGGCCGGGGAGCTGTTTTTT. Translation gives CASSFSGAGGSAGELFF.

This sequence joins TRBV2 and TRBJ1-6; 7 bases map to TRBD1. Germline V lookup: CDR1 SNHLY, CDR2 FYNNEI. The CDR3 is made up of 14 amino acids. Unmatched junction bases numbered 6, after V lost 5 bases and J lost 8 bases. CDR3 sequence (DNA): TGTGCCAGCAGTCGACAGGGTTGGGATTCACCCCTCCACTTT. Encoded protein: CASSRQGWDSPLHF.

The gene calls are TRBV28 and TRBJ1-2; TRBD1 might be the D (5 bases). Germline CDR1 MDHEN, CDR2 SYDVKM. The CDR3 extends over 14 amino acids. Trimming took off 6 bases at V and 8 bases at J, with 19 bases between the two ends. In DNA form, the CDR3 reads TGTGCCAGCAGGGAGGGGTACTCAGTCTGGGGCTACACCTTC. It yields the protein CASREGYSVWGYTF.

The genes are TRBV11-1 and TRBJ1-1; D not resolved. Germline CDR1 SGHAT, CDR2 FQDESV (reference sequence). The V end was cut by 2 bases, the J end by 4 bases, with 5 bases between. The CDR3 consists of 12 residues. The CDR3 sequence is CASSLLVTEAFF. In nucleotides, the CDR3 is TGTGCCAGCAGCTTATTAGTCACTGAAGCTTTCTTT.

A single count supports this clone. This chain joins TRBV3-1 (or the pseudogene TRBV3-2) and TRBJ1-2, with D unclear. Trimming removed 1 base from V and 3 bases from J, with 9 bases in between. Per germline, CDR1 LGHDT and CDR2 YNNKEL (reference sequence). CDR3 size: 14 residues. The CDR3: CASSQAVSYYGYTF. The CDR3 region has the DNA TGTGCCAGCAGCCAAGCTGTGTCGTACTATGGCTACACCTTC.

The rearrangement links TRBV29-1 to TRBJ2-1, with TRBD2 matching over 9 bases. There are 14 residues in the CDR3. Germline loops: CDR1 SQVTM, CDR2 ANQGSEA. The J segment lost 9 bases and the V segment lost 4 bases, leaving 10 bases of the junction unmatched. The CDR3 nucleotides read TGCAGCGTTGTTGGGCGGGAGGGCCTCGTTGAGCAGTTCTTC. This gives the protein CSVVGREGLVEQFF.